This T cell receptor (beta chain) is from a study of radiation and T cells in renal cell carcinoma. Findings and limits, study-wide: No pretreatment tumor biopsies were available for baseline clonotypes. In blood, top tumor clones expanded by 2 weeks, shrinking by 4.

A note on this clone: Antigen: not known.

V lost 5 bases and J lost 6, with 10 bases in between. The CDR3 length is 12 residues. CDR1 and CDR2 from the germline V gene are SGHAT and FQNNGV. Profiling relied on immunoSEQ multiplex PCR, and the TCRdb table lists in-frame clones only, not all of them. The data contain 50,000 to 70,000 clones, 60% to 85% of them seen just once; the ten biggest clones take up about 6.3%. The time point was: blood 4 weeks post-SBRT, at nephrectomy. The treatment: 15 Gy SBRT to primary tumor, nephrectomy 4 weeks later. Sequencing was performed on blood, taken from a patient whose treatment included radiotherapy and nephrectomy. The clonotype comes from a man aged 55 to 70 with renal cell carcinoma. V usage is TRBV11-2 and J usage is TRBJ1-2, with unresolved D. The CDR3 nucleotides are TGTGCCAGCAGCCCATGGGGAGATGGCTACACCTTC. It encodes CASSPWGDGYTF.